The 9 T cell receptor beta chains presented below share a single source sample, sequenced in a study of T cell responses to AZD1222 COVID-19 vaccine. Sequencing used immunoSEQ multiplex PCR; TCRdb keeps in-frame clones, though not all of them. This sample has approximately 140,000 clones, with over 90% found just once. Sequencing used peripheral blood, obtained on day 0 of AZD1222 vaccination. These TCRs come from an adult in good health.

The J gene is TRBJ1-2, the V gene TRBV27; 9 nucleotides line up with TRBD1. Trimming removed 6 bases from V and 6 bases from J; junction bases left unmatched: 14. This CDR3 region has 16 residues. Germline V lookup: CDR1 MNHEY, CDR2 SMNVEV (reference sequence). The CDR3 nucleotides are TGTGCCAGCAGACCAGTCCCGGGACAGGGAACGGATGGCTACACCTTC. Translating it yields CASRPVPGQGTDGYTF.

The chain is built from TRBV11-2 and TRBJ2-5; possibly TRBD1 for D (6 bases). Trimming cost V 8 bases and J 1 base, with 23 bases left between them. Germline V gene sequence: CDR1 SGHAT, CDR2 FQNNGV. This CDR3 is built from 17 residues. The CDR3, as DNA: TGTGCCAGCGGTAGGCTGGGCAGGGGCTTAATCCAAGAGACCCAGTACTTC. Residues: CASGRLGRGLIQETQYF.

The chain couples TRBV2 to TRBJ1-1; D is undetermined. The CDR3 is 11 amino acids. V lost 6 bases and J lost 7, with 9 bases in between. Germline V gene lookup returns CDR1 SNHLY and CDR2 FYNNEI. In nucleotides, the CDR3 is TGTGCCAGCAGGCCCAACGGTGAAGCTTTCTTT. Residues: CASRPNGEAFF.

The rearrangement links TRBV19 to TRBJ2-1, with a possible D match to TRBD2 (6 bases). The germline V gene has CDR1 LNHDA and CDR2 SQIVND (reference sequence). The CDR3 is made up of 14 amino acids. Trimming removed 6 bases from V and 7 bases from J, with 16 bases in between. The CDR3 spells CASSWLAGSNEQFF. CDR3 DNA sequence: TGTGCCAGTAGCTGGTTGGCGGGGTCGAATGAGCAGTTCTTC.

The chain carries TRBV4-3 and TRBJ2-2; D remains ambiguous. Trimming pared 0 bases from V and 7 bases from J, leaving 6 bases between. Germline V gene lookup returns CDR1 LGHNA and CDR2 YSLEER. This CDR3 is built from 13 residues. CDR3 in DNA: TGCGCCAGCAGCCAAGATATATTCGGGGAGCTGTTTTTT. Residues: CASSQDIFGELFF.

This clone was seen only once. This chain uses TRBV30 with TRBJ2-5, with TRBD2 matching 7 bases. Germline loops: CDR1 GTSNPN, CDR2 SVGIG (reference sequence). Losses at the gene ends were 0 bases for V and 5 bases for J; bases not matched to a gene: 6. The CDR3 has 14 amino acids. The DNA of the CDR3 is TGTGCCTGGAGTGTCCAGCGGGGAGGGGAGACCCAGTACTTC. Its translation is CAWSVQRGGETQYF.

The gene calls are TRBV6-5 and TRBJ1-2; D call uncertain. Germline V gives CDR1 MNHEY, CDR2 SVGAGI. V dropped 7 bases and J dropped 3 bases, with 18 bases sitting between them. The CDR3 consists of 15 residues. CDR3 nucleotide sequence: TGTGCCAGCACCAGGAAGGGCCAACCTCACTATGGCTACACCTTC. Translation gives CASTRKGQPHYGYTF.

The rearrangement joins TRBV29-1 to TRBJ2-7, with 8 bases identical to TRBD1. Germline CDR1 and CDR2: SQVTM and ANQGSEA. The CDR3 extends over 12 amino acids. CDR3: CRDAQGVSEQYF. The CDR3 nucleotides read TGCAGAGACGCACAGGGGGTTTCCGAGCAGTACTTC.

In its sample, this clone was seen a few times. The CDR3 sequence: CASSLTSGAREQYF. Here the CDR3 DNA reads TGTGCCAGCAGCTTGACTAGCGGCGCGAGGGAGCAGTACTTC. The chain is built from TRBV5-5 and TRBJ2-7; TRBD2 aligns across 8 bases. V was clipped by 1 base and J by 7 bases; unmatched bases: 7. CDR3 length: 14 residues. Germline V lookup: CDR1 SGHKS, CDR2 YYEKEE (reference sequence).